This T cell receptor beta chain was captured in a study of blood T cell repertoires in COVID-19 (TCRdb year 2020). General notes on the study: The collaborator samples originated in the United States, Italy and Spain and spanned the acute and convalescent phases of COVID-19. The material from the prospective study consisted of cDNA or gDNA derived from T cells, B-cell-depleted T cells, or PBMCs. The dataset comprised deeply sampled blood TCRbeta repertoires from subjects exposed to, actively infected with, or recovered from COVID-19. The repertoires were made available in a free public database intended to serve as a resource for research on the immune response to SARS-CoV-2. Samples were obtained from the ongoing ImmuneRACE study (first 160 participants) and from about 1,300 subjects provided by 6 global collaborators. A de-identified subject ID, COVID-19 status, age in years and sex were almost always included in the sample metadata. Where available, HLA class I and class II types were taken from metadata supplied by the sample provider and were not determined by assay-based typing.

The research as a whole found: The quantity of clinical and demographic metadata differed by source and by participant and was supplied without curation.

To note about this clone: Which antigen it targets is not known. Per-nucleotide qualities are absent, and no much larger clonotype sits a single base away.

The immunoSEQ Assay, a bias-controlled multiplex PCR, was used to amplify TCRbeta CDR3 regions from genomic DNA. Per the authors' processing: Nucleated cell counts per sample were estimated from amplification of reference gene primers within the assay. To quantify the absolute abundance of each unique TCRbeta CDR3 rearrangement, sequence reads were collapsed and filtered. For each sample, productive Simpson clonality was calculated by taking the square root of Simpson's diversity index across productive rearrangements. TCRdb carries this immuneACCESS record with in-frame sequences only. Its versions omit some clonotypes, under half of them owing to an unresolved V gene in the studies checked, with the rest unexplained. V, J and clone size reflect that table, while D and trimming were determined from the DNA. Here the sample has more than 200,000 clones; around four fifths occur a single time. About 10% of the sample comes from the top ten.

The germline V gene yields MNHEY for CDR1 and SVGAGI for CDR2. Germline trimming amounts to 6 bases on V and 0 bases on J, with 5 as the count of junction bases outside the gene matches. Its CDR3 holds 14 amino acids, cysteine through phenylalanine. Only the CDR3 region is kept as DNA, spanning 42 bases read in frame from base 1. One collaborating source in Seattle enrolled patients while the patients were actively infected and followed the patients over time throughout the course of disease. The collaborating institutions used their own protocols to collect whole blood in K2EDTA tubes. For TCRbeta analysis, collaborators shipped samples in one of three forms: frozen whole blood, isolated PBMCs, or DNA extracted from either of those sample types.

The rearranged segments are TRBV6-5 and TRBJ2-7; the central 7 bases match TRBD1. Sample: peripheral blood. This receptor was obtained from an elderly woman with COVID-19, enrolled during active disease. The DNA reads TGTGCCAGCAGGAGGGACAGCCTCTCCTACGAGCAGTACTTC. Its protein reads: CASRRDSLSYEQYF.